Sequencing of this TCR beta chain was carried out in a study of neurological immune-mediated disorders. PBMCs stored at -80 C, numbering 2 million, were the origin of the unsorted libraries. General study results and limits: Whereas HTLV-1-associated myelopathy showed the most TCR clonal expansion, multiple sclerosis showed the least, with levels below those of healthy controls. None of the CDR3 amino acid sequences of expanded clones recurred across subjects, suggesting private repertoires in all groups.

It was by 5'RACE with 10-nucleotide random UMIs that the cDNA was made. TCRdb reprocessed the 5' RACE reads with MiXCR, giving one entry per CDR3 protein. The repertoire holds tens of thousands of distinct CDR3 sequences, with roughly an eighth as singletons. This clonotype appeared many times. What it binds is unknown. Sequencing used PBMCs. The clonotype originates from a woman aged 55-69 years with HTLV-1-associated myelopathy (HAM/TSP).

This CDR3 reads CASSQQGAGNTIYF. The CDR3 bases are TGTGCCAGCAGCCAACAGGGGGCAGGAAACACCATATATTTT. This sequence joins TRBV3-1 and TRBJ1-3; 8 bases match TRBD1. The V gene end was trimmed by 2 bases and the J gene end by 4 bases; junction bases not matched to a gene: 1. This CDR3 spans 14 amino acids. CDR1 is LGHDT and CDR2 is YNNKEL in the germline V gene (reference sequence).